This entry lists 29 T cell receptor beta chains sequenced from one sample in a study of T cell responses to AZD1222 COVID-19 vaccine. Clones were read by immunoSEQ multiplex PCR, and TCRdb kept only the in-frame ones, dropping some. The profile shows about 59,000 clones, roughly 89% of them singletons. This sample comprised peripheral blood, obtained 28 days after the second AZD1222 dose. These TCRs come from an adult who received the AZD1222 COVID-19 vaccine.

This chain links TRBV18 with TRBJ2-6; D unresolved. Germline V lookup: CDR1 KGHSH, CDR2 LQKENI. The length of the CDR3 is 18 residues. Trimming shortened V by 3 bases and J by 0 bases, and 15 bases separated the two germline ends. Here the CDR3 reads CASSPQYFGNSGANVLTF. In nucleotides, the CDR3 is TGTGCCAGCTCACCTCAGTATTTTGGAAACTCTGGGGCCAACGTCCTGACTTTC. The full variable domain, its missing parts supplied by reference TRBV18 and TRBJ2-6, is NAGVMQNPRHLVRRRGQEARLRCSPMKGHSHVYWYRQLPEEGLKFMVYLQKENIIDESGMPKERFSAEFPKEGPSILRIQQVVRGDSAAYFCASSPQYFGNSGANVLTFGAGSRLTVL.

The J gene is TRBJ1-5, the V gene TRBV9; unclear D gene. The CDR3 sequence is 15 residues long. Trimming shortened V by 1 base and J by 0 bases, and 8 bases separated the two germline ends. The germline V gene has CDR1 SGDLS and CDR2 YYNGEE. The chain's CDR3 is CASSVFPNSNQPQHF. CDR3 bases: TGTGCCAGCAGCGTATTCCCGAATAGCAATCAGCCCCAGCATTTT.

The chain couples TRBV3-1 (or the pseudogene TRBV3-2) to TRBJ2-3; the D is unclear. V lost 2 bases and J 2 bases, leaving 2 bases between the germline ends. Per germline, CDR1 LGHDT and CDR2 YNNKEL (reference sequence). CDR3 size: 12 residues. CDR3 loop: CASSQHTDTQYF. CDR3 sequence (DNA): TGTGCCAGCAGCCAACACACAGATACGCAGTATTTT.

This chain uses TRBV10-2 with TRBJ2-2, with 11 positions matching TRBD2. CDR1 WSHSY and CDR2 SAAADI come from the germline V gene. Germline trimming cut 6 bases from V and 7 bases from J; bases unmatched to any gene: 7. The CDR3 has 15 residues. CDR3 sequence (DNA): TGCGCCAGCAGGATACTAGCGGGAGTGGACGGGGAGCTGTTTTTT. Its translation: CASRILAGVDGELFF.

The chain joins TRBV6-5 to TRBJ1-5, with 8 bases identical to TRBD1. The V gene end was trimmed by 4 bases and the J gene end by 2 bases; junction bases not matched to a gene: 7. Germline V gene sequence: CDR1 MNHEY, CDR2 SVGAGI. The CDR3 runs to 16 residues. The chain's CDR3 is CASSLDRVNGNQPQHF. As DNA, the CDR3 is TGTGCCAGCAGTTTGGACAGGGTCAATGGCAATCAGCCCCAGCATTTT.

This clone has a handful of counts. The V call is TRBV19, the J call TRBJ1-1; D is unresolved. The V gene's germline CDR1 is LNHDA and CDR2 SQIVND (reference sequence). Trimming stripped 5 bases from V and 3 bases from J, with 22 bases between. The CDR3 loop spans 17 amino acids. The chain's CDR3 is CASSSGPRFPLDTEAFF. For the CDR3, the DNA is TGTGCCAGTAGTTCCGGACCTCGATTCCCTCTGGACACTGAAGCTTTCTTT. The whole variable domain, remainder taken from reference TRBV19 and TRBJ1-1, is DGGITQSPKYLFRKEGQNVTLSCEQNLNHDAMYWYRQDPGQGLRLIYYSQIVNDFQKGDIAEGYSVSREKKESFPLTVTSAQKNPTAFYLCASSSGPRFPLDTEAFFGQGTRLTVV.

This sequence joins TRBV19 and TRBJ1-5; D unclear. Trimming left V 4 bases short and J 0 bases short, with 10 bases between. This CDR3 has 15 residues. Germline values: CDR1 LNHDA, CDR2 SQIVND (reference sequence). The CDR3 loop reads CASSTGILSNQPQHF. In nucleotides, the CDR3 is TGTGCCAGTAGTACGGGGATTCTTAGCAATCAGCCCCAGCATTTT.

The CDR3 loop reads CSVVRGQGIYEQYF. In nucleotides, the CDR3 is TGCAGCGTTGTCCGGGGACAGGGGATCTACGAGCAGTACTTC. The chain uses TRBV29-1 and TRBJ2-7; 10 nucleotides align to TRBD1. The CDR3 sequence is 14 residues long. V lost 4 bases to trimming and J lost 3 bases; unmatched junction nucleotides: 6. CDR1 is SQVTM and CDR2 is ANQGSEA in the germline V gene.

CDR3 sequence: CSVEPPRGFYGYTF. DNA for the CDR3: TGCAGCGTTGAGCCACCGAGGGGGTTTTATGGCTACACCTTC. This chain uses TRBV29-1 with TRBJ1-2; a possible D gene is TRBD1 (6 bases). Deletions cut 3 bases from V and 5 bases from J, with 16 bases between. Germline values: CDR1 SQVTM, CDR2 ANQGSEA. This CDR3 has 14 residues.

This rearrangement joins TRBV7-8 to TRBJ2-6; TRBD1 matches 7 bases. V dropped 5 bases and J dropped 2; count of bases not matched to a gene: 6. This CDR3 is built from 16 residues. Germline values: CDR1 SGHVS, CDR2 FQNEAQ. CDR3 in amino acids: CASSQGQRAGANVLTF. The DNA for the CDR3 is TGTGCCAGCAGCCAGGGACAGCGAGCTGGGGCCAACGTCCTGACTTTC. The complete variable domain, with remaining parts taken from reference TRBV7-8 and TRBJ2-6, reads GAGVSQSPRYKVAKRGQDVALRCDPISGHVSLFWYQQALGQGPEFLTYFQNEAQLDKSGLPSDRFFAERPEGSVSTLKIQRTQQEDSAVYLCASSQGQRAGANVLTFGAGSRLTVL.

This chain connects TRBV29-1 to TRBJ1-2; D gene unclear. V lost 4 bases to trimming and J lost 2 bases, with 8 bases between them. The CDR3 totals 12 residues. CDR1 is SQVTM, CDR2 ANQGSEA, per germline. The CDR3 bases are TGCAGCGTTGGGTTTAGGAACTATGGCTACACCTTC. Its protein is CSVGFRNYGYTF.

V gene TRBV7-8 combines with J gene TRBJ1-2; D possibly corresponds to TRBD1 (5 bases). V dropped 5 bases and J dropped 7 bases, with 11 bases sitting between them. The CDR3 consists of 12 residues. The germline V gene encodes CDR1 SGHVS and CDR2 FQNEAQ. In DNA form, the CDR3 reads TGTGCCAGCAGCCCAGGGTGGGGTGGCTACACCTTC. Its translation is CASSPGWGGYTF.

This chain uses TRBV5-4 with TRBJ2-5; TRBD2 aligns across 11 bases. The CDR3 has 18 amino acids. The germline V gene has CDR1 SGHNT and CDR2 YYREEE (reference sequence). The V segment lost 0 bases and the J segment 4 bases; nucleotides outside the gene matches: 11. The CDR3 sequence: CASSLGLAGGAGGETQYF. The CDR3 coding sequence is TGTGCCAGCAGCTTGGGGCTAGCGGGGGGAGCGGGTGGAGAGACCCAGTACTTC.

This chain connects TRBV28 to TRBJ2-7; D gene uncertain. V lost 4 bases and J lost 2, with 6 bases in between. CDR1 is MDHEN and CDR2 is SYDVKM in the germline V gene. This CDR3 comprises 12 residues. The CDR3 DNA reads TGTGCCAGCAGTTCAAGGCCCTACGAGCAGTACTTC. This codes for CASSSRPYEQYF.

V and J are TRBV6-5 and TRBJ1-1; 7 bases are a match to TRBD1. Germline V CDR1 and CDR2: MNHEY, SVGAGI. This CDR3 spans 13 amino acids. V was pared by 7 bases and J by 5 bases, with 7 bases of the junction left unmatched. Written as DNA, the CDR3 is TGTGCCAGCAAACAGGGGACGGGAACTGAAGCTTTCTTT. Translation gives CASKQGTGTEAFF.

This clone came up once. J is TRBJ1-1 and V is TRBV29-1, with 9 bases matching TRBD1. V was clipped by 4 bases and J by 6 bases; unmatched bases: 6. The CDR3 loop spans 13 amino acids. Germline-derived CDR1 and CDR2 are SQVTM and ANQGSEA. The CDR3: CSVGDRAPPEAFF. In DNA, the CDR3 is TGCAGCGTTGGGGACAGGGCTCCCCCTGAAGCTTTCTTT.

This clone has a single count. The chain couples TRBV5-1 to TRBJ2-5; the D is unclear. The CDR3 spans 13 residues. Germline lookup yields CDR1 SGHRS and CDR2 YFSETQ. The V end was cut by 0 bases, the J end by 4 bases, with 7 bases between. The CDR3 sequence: CASSLEVLETQYF. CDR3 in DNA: TGCGCCAGCAGCTTGGAGGTTCTAGAGACCCAGTACTTC. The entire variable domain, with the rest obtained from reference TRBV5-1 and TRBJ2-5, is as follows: KAGVTQTPRYLIKTRGQQVTLSCSPISGHRSVSWYQQTPGQGLQFLFEYFSETQRNKGNFPGRFSGRQFSNSRSEMNVSTLELGDSALYLCASSLEVLETQYFGPGTRLLVL.

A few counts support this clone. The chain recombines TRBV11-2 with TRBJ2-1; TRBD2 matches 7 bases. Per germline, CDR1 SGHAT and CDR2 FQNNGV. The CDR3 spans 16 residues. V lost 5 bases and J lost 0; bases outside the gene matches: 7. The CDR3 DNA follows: TGTGCCAGCAGCCAATGGGGGGGAAGCTCCTACAATGAGCAGTTCTTC. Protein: CASSQWGGSSYNEQFF. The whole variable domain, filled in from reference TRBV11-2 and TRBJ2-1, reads EAGVAQSPRYKIIEKRQSVAFWCNPISGHATLYWYQQILGQGPKLLIQFQNNGVVDDSQLPKDRFSAERLKGVDSTLKIQPAKLEDSAVYLCASSQWGGSSYNEQFFGPGTRLTVL.

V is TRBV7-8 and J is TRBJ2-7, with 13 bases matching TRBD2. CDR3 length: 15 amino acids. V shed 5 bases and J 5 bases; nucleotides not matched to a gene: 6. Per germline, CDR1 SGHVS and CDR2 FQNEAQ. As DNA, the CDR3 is TGTGCCAGCAGCATATGGACTAGCGGGAGAGACGAGCAGTACTTC. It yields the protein CASSIWTSGRDEQYF.

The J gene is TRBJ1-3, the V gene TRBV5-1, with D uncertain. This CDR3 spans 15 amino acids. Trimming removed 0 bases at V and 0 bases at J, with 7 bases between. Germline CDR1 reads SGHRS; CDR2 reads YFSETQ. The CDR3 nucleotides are TGCGCCAGCAGCTTGGAGGTGGTCTCTGGAAACACCATATATTTT. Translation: CASSLEVVSGNTIYF.

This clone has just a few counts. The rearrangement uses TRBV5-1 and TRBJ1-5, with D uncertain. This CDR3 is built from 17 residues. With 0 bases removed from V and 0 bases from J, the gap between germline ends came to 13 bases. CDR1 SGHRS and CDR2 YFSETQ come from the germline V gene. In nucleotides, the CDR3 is TGCGCCAGCAGCTTGGGGTTGGAGGGCCCTAGCAATCAGCCCCAGCATTTT. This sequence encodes CASSLGLEGPSNQPQHF.

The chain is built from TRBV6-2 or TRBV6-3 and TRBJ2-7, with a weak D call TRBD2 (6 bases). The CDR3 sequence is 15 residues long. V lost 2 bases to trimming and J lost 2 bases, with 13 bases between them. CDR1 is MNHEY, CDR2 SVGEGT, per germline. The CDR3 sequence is CASSYRVAATYEQYF. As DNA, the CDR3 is TGTGCCAGCAGTTACCGAGTAGCGGCTACCTACGAGCAGTACTTC.

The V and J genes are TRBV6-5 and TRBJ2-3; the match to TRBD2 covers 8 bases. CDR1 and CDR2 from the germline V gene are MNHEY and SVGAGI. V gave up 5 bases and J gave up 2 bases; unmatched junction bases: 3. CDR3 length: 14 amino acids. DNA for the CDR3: TGTGCCAGCAGTAGCGGGGGAGACACAGATACGCAGTATTTT. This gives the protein CASSSGGDTDTQYF.

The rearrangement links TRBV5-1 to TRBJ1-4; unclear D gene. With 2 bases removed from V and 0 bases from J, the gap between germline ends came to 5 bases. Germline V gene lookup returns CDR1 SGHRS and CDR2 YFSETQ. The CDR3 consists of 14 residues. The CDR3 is CASSLTATNEKLFF. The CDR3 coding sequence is TGCGCCAGCAGCTTAACCGCAACTAATGAAAAACTGTTTTTT.

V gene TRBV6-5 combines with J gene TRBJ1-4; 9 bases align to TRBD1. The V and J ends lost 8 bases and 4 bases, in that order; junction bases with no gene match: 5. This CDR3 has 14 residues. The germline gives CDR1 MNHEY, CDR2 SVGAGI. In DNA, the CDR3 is TGTGCCAGCCTAGAGGGACAGGGTAATGAAAAACTGTTTTTT. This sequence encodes CASLEGQGNEKLFF.

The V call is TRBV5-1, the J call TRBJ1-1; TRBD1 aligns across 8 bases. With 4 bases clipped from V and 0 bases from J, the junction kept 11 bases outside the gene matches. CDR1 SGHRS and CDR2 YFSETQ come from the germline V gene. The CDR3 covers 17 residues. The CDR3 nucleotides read TGCGCCAGCAGCCGCCAAGGGGACAGGAACATGAACACTGAAGCTTTCTTT. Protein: CASSRQGDRNMNTEAFF.

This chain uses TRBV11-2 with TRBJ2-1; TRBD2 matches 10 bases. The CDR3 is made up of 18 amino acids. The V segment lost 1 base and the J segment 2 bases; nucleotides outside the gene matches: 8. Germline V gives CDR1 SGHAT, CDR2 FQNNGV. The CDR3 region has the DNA TGTGCCAGCAGCTTAGGGGCTAGCGGGAGCTCGCCCTACAATGAGCAGTTCTTC. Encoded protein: CASSLGASGSSPYNEQFF. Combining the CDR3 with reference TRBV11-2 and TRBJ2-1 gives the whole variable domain EAGVAQSPRYKIIEKRQSVAFWCNPISGHATLYWYQQILGQGPKLLIQFQNNGVVDDSQLPKDRFSAERLKGVDSTLKIQPAKLEDSAVYLCASSLGASGSSPYNEQFFGPGTRLTVL.

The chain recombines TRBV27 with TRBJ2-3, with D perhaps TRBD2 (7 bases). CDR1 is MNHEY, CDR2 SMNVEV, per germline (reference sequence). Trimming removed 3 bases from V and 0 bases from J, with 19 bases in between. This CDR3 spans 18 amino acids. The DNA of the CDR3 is TGTGCCAGCAGTTTGGGCGGGGGCTGGACCTCTAGCACAGATACGCAGTATTTT. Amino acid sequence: CASSLGGGWTSSTDTQYF.

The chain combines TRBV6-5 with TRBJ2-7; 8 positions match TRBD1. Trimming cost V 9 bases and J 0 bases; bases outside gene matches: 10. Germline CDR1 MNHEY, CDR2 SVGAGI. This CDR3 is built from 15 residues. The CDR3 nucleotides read TGTGCCAGTAGAAGGGGGCAGGGGGCCTCCTACGAGCAGTACTTC. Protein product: CASRRGQGASYEQYF.